This T cell receptor beta chain was documented in a study of T-cell memory formation after mild COVID-19. Per the germline V gene, CDR1 is SGHAT and CDR2 is FQNNGV. The V gene lost 8 bases and the J gene lost 6 bases, with 17 bases spanning the gap. This CDR3 has 14 amino acids. This clonotype was observed a few times. TCRdb passed the 5' RACE reads through MiXCR, listing each CDR3 protein once. The sample includes under 150,000 distinct CDR3 sequences, over 20% of them seen just once. The gene calls are TRBV11-2 and TRBJ2-1; D unclear. The sequencing input was PBMCs or a T cell subset sorted from them (not recorded which). The TCR sequence derives from a man in his late teens or twenties who had mild COVID-19 (a few samples of this study predate the infection). Cell type and time point are not known. CDR3 in amino acids: CASATVNGPNEQFF. CDR3 DNA: TGTGCCAGCGCCACGGTGAATGGCCCCAATGAGCAGTTCTTC.